This T cell receptor (beta chain) was sequenced in a study of blood T cell repertoires in COVID-19. Study in general: Samples of COVID-19 (acute and convalescent) were obtained from the United States, Italy and Spain.

Here immunoSEQ multiplex PCR was the method, and the copy in TCRdb shows in-frame clones only, minus some. The top ten hold roughly 1.8% of the sample, which has 250,000 to 300,000 clones, under 90% seen once. Germline CDR1 is KGHSH and CDR2 is LQKENI. The CDR3 spans 14 residues. Deletions cut 3 bases from V and 5 bases from J, with 14 bases between. Participants spanned ages about 18 to 89 years and resided in fewer than 30 US areas. Participants reported their clinical history, and cohort assignment relied on those reports. Either two negative PCRs, clearance, or symptom resolution qualified Cohort 3 donors as recovered.

The sequenced material came from PBMCs or T cells enriched from blood (not recorded which). The chain has TRBV18 and TRBJ2-7; a possible D gene is TRBD2 (6 bases). This clonotype was sampled from a woman aged 60-75 years who had recovered from COVID-19. CDR3 in amino acids: CASSPTTRGDEQYF. In DNA, the CDR3 is TGTGCCAGCTCACCTACCACGCGGGGAGACGAGCAGTACTTC.